These 17 T cell receptor beta chains originate from one sample sequenced in a study of PD-1 blockade in classical Hodgkin lymphoma. Time point meaning: newly diagnosed, previously untreated cHL patient sample. Purification of CD4+ T cells from thawed PBMCs was performed via magnetic negative selection. Assay used: immunoSEQ multiplex PCR; TCRdb lists only in-frame clones, some missing. The table lists about 3,100 clones, roughly 84% of them singletons. The specimen sequenced was CD4+ T cells from blood. The receptors originated from a human donor with classical Hodgkin lymphoma.

The J gene is TRBJ2-7, the V gene TRBV7-9; D is perhaps TRBD1 (6 bases). From germline, CDR1 is SEHNR and CDR2 FQNEAQ (reference sequence). The CDR3 totals 15 residues. The ends were cut back, 5 bases at V and 0 bases at J, with 14 bases in the middle. The CDR3 sequence: CASSRTTGTSYEQYF. The CDR3, as DNA: TGTGCCAGCAGCCGCACTACAGGGACCTCCTACGAGCAGTACTTC.

The chain joins TRBV28 to TRBJ1-6, with unresolved D. Trimming stripped 2 bases from V and 10 bases from J, with 9 bases between. The CDR3 runs to 13 residues. Germline V gene lookup returns CDR1 MDHEN and CDR2 SYDVKM. The CDR3 spells CASSLDPTSPLHF. The DNA of the CDR3 is TGTGCCAGCAGTTTAGATCCAACGTCACCCCTCCACTTT.

The chain is built from TRBV2 and TRBJ2-5; 13 bases align to TRBD2. This CDR3 region has 17 residues. CDR1 is SNHLY, CDR2 FYNNEI, per germline. V was pared by 6 bases and J by 3 bases, with 10 bases of the junction left unmatched. The DNA for the CDR3 is TGTGCCAGCAGCCTGAATGGACTAGCGGGAGAGGAAGAGACCCAGTACTTC. Encoded protein: CASSLNGLAGEEETQYF. Full variable domain (rest looked up from reference TRBV2 and TRBJ2-5): EPEVTQTPSHQVTQMGQEVILRCVPISNHLYFYWYRQILGQKVEFLVSFYNNEISEKSEIFDDQFSVERPDGSNFTLKIRSTKLEDSAMYFCASSLNGLAGEEETQYFGPGTRLLVL.

This clone was detected a few times. V usage is TRBV19 and J usage is TRBJ2-3, with D tentatively TRBD1 or TRBD2 (5 bases each). Germline V gene lookup returns CDR1 LNHDA and CDR2 SQIVND (reference sequence). V dropped 3 bases and J dropped 6 bases, with 7 bases sitting between them. The CDR3 covers 12 residues. The CDR3 DNA reads TGTGCCAGTAGTATGGGGGAGGATACGCAGTATTTT. Translating gives CASSMGEDTQYF.

V is TRBV6-5 and J is TRBJ1-1, with TRBD1 matching over 8 bases. The trim removed 7 bases at V and 1 base at J, leaving 2 bases unmatched. The CDR3 contains 13 residues. Germline CDR1 is MNHEY and CDR2 is SVGAGI. The CDR3 bases are TGTGCCAGCACTGGGACAGGGAACACTGAAGCTTTCTTT. Protein sequence: CASTGTGNTEAFF.

This rearrangement joins TRBV28 to TRBJ2-7; D ambiguous. This CDR3 comprises 14 residues. Germline assignment: CDR1 MDHEN and CDR2 SYDVKM. With 3 bases removed from V and 0 bases from J, the gap between germline ends came to 9 bases. Written as DNA, the CDR3 is TGTGCCAGCAGTTTCCGATCCATCTCCTACGAGCAGTACTTC. Translated, it gives CASSFRSISYEQYF.

The chain recombines TRBV6-5 with TRBJ1-2; weak D call: TRBD1 (5 bases). In germline, CDR1 is MNHEY, CDR2 SVGAGI. The CDR3 is 13 residues long. The V gene lost 2 bases and the J gene lost 7 bases, with 11 bases spanning the gap. CDR3 sequence (DNA): TGTGCCAGCAGTTACGGGGGGAATCGTGGCTACACCTTC. Its translation is CASSYGGNRGYTF.

This clone turned up a few times. The V and J genes are TRBV2 and TRBJ1-1; weak D call: TRBD1 (5 bases). In germline, CDR1 is SNHLY, CDR2 FYNNEI. Trimming pared 7 bases from V and 0 bases from J, leaving 9 bases between. The CDR3 is made up of 13 amino acids. The CDR3 reads CASIWDLNTEAFF. In DNA form, the CDR3 reads TGTGCCAGCATCTGGGACTTGAACACTGAAGCTTTCTTT.

This chain connects TRBV2 to TRBJ1-6, with no clear D. The V end was cut by 8 bases, the J end by 9 bases, with 17 bases between. This CDR3 contains 14 residues. The V gene's germline CDR1 is SNHLY and CDR2 FYNNEI. The DNA of the CDR3 is TGTGCCAGCGGTACCGGCCAAAGAGGTTCACCCCTCCACTTT. It translates to CASGTGQRGSPLHF.

V and J are TRBV2 and TRBJ2-2, with 9 nucleotides matching TRBD1. Germline loops: CDR1 SNHLY, CDR2 FYNNEI. The trim removed 6 bases at V and 7 bases at J, leaving 6 bases unmatched. CDR3 length: 14 residues. The CDR3 reads CASRPGQGFGELFF. CDR3 bases: TGTGCCAGCAGACCGGGACAGGGTTTCGGGGAGCTGTTTTTT.

The genes are TRBV30 and TRBJ2-2, with 12 bases aligning to TRBD1. The J segment lost 6 bases and the V segment lost 2 bases, leaving 7 bases of the junction unmatched. Germline V gene data show CDR1 as GTSNPN and CDR2 as SVGIG (reference sequence). This CDR3 is 16 amino acids long. The chain's CDR3 is CAWSLLGTGGPGELFF. The DNA for the CDR3 is TGTGCCTGGAGTCTATTAGGGACAGGGGGCCCCGGGGAGCTGTTTTTT. Using reference TRBV30 and TRBJ2-2 for the parts outside the CDR3, the full variable domain is SQTIHQWPATLVQPVGSPLSLECTVEGTSNPNLYWYRQAAGRGLQLLFYSVGIGQISSEVPQNLSASRPQDRQFILSSKKLLLSDSGFYLCAWSLLGTGGPGELFFGEGSRLTVL.

J is TRBJ1-1 and V is TRBV12-5; a weak D match, TRBD1 (5 bases). Trimming took off 4 bases at V and 1 base at J, with 7 bases between the two ends. This CDR3 is built from 13 residues. Germline CDR1 reads LGHNT; CDR2 reads FRNRAP. The CDR3 sequence: CASGWGGNTEAFF. DNA for the CDR3: TGTGCTAGTGGTTGGGGGGGGAACACTGAAGCTTTCTTT.

The chain links TRBV5-4 to TRBJ1-2; 7 nucleotides match TRBD1. The CDR3 is 14 residues long. Germline CDR1 is SGHNT and CDR2 is YYREEE (reference sequence). V shed 4 bases, J shed 5 bases, and the junction held 8 bases outside the gene matches. CDR3 nucleotides: TGTGCCAGCAGCGACGGGACAGTTCGGTATGGCTACACCTTC. Protein: CASSDGTVRYGYTF.

This sequence joins TRBV19 and TRBJ1-6, with D hard to call. Trimming cost V 1 base and J 7 bases, with 5 bases left between them. Looked up from germline, CDR1 is LNHDA and CDR2 is SQIVND (reference sequence). This CDR3 has 13 residues. CDR3 sequence: CASSIGENSPLHF. CDR3 in DNA: TGTGCCAGTAGTATAGGTGAGAATTCACCCCTCCACTTT.

This chain connects TRBV11-2 to TRBJ2-5; tentative D call: TRBD2 (5 bases). The CDR3 is 17 amino acids. V shed 5 bases and J shed 1 base, with 20 bases lying between them. The germline V gene encodes CDR1 SGHAT and CDR2 FQNNGV. This CDR3 reads CASSPWGDRISQETQYF. CDR3 in DNA: TGTGCCAGCAGCCCATGGGGAGATCGAATTAGCCAAGAGACCCAGTACTTC.

The chain carries TRBV2 and TRBJ1-1, with D hard to call. The CDR3 has 13 amino acids. V was cut by 2 bases and J by 0 bases, with 4 bases left in between. Germline CDR1 is SNHLY and CDR2 is FYNNEI. The DNA of the CDR3 is TGTGCCAGCAGTGAACATATGAACACTGAAGCTTTCTTT. This codes for CASSEHMNTEAFF.

The gene calls are TRBV28 and TRBJ2-1, with D unresolved. This CDR3 has 13 residues. Germline values: CDR1 MDHEN, CDR2 SYDVKM. V was clipped by 5 bases and J by 4 bases, with 9 bases between them. CDR3 protein: CASSTPFYNEQFF. Written as DNA, the CDR3 is TGTGCCAGCAGTACACCCTTTTACAATGAGCAGTTCTTC.